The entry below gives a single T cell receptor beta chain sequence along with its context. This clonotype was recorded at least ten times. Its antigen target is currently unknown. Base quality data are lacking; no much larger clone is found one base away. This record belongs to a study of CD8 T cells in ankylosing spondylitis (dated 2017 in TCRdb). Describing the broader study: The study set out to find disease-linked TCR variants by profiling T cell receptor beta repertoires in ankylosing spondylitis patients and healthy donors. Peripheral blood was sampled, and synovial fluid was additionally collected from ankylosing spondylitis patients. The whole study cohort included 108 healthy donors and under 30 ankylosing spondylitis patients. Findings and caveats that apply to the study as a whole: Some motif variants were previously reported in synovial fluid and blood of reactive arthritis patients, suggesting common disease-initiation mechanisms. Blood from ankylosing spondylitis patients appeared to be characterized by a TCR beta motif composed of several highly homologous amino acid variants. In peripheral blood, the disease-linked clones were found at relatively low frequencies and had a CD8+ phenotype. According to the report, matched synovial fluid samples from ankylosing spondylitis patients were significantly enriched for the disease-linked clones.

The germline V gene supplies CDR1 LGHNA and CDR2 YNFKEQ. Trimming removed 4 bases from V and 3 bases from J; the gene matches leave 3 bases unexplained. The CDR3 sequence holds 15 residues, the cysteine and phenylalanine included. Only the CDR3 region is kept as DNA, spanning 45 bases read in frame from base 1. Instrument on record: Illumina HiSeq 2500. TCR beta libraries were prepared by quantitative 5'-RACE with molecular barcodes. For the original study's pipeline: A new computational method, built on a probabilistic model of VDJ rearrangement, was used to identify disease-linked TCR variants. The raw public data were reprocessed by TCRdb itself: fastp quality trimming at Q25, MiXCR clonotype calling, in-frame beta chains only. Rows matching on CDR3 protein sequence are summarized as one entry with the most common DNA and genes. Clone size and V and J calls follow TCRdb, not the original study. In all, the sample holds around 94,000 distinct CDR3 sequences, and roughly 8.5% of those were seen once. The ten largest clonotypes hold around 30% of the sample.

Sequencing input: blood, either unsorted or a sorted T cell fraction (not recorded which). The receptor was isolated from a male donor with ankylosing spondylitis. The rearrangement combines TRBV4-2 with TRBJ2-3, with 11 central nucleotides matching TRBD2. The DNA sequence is TGTGCCAGCAGCCTCGGGACTAGCGGAACAGATACGCAGTATTTT. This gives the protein CASSLGTSGTDTQYF.